A selection of T cell receptor beta chains follows, all from one sample in a study of T cells in Graves' hyperthyroidism and ophthalmopathy. TCRdb reprocessed the multiplex PCR reads via MiXCR and lists one record per CDR3 protein. The sample shows hundreds of thousands of distinct CDR3 sequences, less than 25% of them seen only once. Sequencing was done on a sample of blood. Every receptor here comes from a man aged 25-40 years with Graves' ophthalmopathy. Each CDR3 is given with its conserved first and last residue. A D gene is named only where the DNA matches it firmly. Clone sizes are given selectively: once, few, many, or a class where the clone is expanded.

clone_size: many
v_call: TRBV5-1
j_call: TRBJ2-2
d_call: NA
cdr3_aa: CASRKGPNTGELFF
cdr3_nt: TGCGCCAGCAGGAAAGGGCCGAACACCGGGGAGCTGTTTTTT

clone_size: many
v_call: TRBV3-1
j_call: TRBJ1-2
d_call: NA
cdr3_aa: CASSQGNQNGYTF
cdr3_nt: TGTGCCAGCAGCCAAGGGAATCAGAATGGCTACACCTTC

clone_size: NA
v_call: TRBV4-1
j_call: TRBJ2-1
d_call: NA
cdr3_aa: CASSQEVGEQFF
cdr3_nt: TGCGCCAGCAGCCAAGAAGTGGGTGAGCAGTTCTTC

clone_size: many
v_call: TRBV30
j_call: TRBJ1-1
d_call: NA
cdr3_aa: CACETNTEAFF
cdr3_nt: TGTGCCTGTGAGACGAACACTGAAGCTTTCTTT

clone_size: few
v_call: TRBV13
j_call: TRBJ2-5
d_call: NA
cdr3_aa: CASSLWELRETQYF
cdr3_nt: TGTGCCAGCAGCTTGTGGGAGTTGCGGGAGACCCAGTACTTC

clone_size: NA
v_call: TRBV6-1
j_call: TRBJ2-7
d_call: NA
cdr3_aa: CASSEQYF
cdr3_nt: TGTGCCAGCAGCGAGCAGTACTTC

clone_size: NA
v_call: TRBV6-1
j_call: TRBJ1-5
d_call: NA
cdr3_aa: CASGQPQHF
cdr3_nt: TGTGCCAGCGGTCAGCCCCAGCATTTT

clone_size: many
v_call: TRBV27
j_call: TRBJ2-3
d_call: TRBD2
cdr3_aa: CASSQGLAGRDTQYF
cdr3_nt: TGTGCCAGCAGTCAGGGACTAGCGGGAAGGGATACGCAGTATTTT

clone_size: NA
v_call: TRBV24-1
j_call: TRBJ2-3
d_call: TRBD2
cdr3_aa: CATSDRTSAADTQYF
cdr3_nt: TGTGCCACCAGTGACCGGACTAGCGCAGCAGATACGCAGTATTTT

clone_size: NA
v_call: TRBV5-1
j_call: TRBJ1-6
d_call: NA
cdr3_aa: CASSLLQGDNSPLHF
cdr3_nt: TGCGCCAGCAGCTTGCTACAGGGAGATAATTCACCCCTCCACTTT

clone_size: many
v_call: TRBV30
j_call: TRBJ1-1
d_call: NA
cdr3_aa: CAWRGALRRTEAFF
cdr3_nt: TGTGCCTGGAGGGGGGCACTTAGGCGCACTGAAGCTTTCTTT

clone_size: few
v_call: TRBV6-2/TRBV6-3
j_call: TRBJ2-7
d_call: TRBD2
cdr3_aa: CASSYGLAVDEQYF
cdr3_nt: TGTGCCAGCAGTTACGGACTAGCTGTCGACGAGCAGTACTTC

clone_size: NA
v_call: TRBV6-1
j_call: TRBJ1-5
d_call: NA
cdr3_aa: CAGSQRENQPQHF
cdr3_nt: TGTGCCGGCAGTCAAAGAGAAAATCAGCCCCAGCATTTT

clone_size: NA
v_call: TRBV19
j_call: TRBJ1-4
d_call: NA
cdr3_aa: CASTSTTGSSDFEKLFF
cdr3_nt: TGTGCCAGTACCTCCACGACGGGCTCCTCAGACTTTGAAAAACTGTTTTTT

clone_size: NA
v_call: TRBV5-4
j_call: TRBJ2-7
d_call: TRBD2
cdr3_aa: CASSLGTSGRSEQYF
cdr3_nt: TGTGCCAGCAGCTTGGGGACTAGCGGGAGATCCGAGCAGTACTTC

clone_size: many
v_call: TRBV7-9
j_call: TRBJ1-2
d_call: NA
cdr3_aa: CASSPDEGRINYGYTF
cdr3_nt: TGTGCCAGCAGCCCCGACGAGGGACGGATAAACTATGGCTACACCTTC

clone_size: many
v_call: TRBV6-5
j_call: TRBJ1-4
d_call: NA
cdr3_aa: CASSYVRSDEKLFF
cdr3_nt: TGTGCCAGCAGTTACGTCAGGTCGGATGAAAAACTGTTTTTT

clone_size: many
v_call: TRBV3-1
j_call: TRBJ2-1
d_call: TRBD1
cdr3_aa: CASSPGQGNNEQFF
cdr3_nt: TGTGCCAGCAGCCCGGGACAGGGTAACAATGAGCAGTTCTTC

clone_size: NA
v_call: TRBV28
j_call: TRBJ1-1
d_call: NA
cdr3_aa: CASSLGLRNTEAFF
cdr3_nt: TGTGCCAGCAGTTTAGGACTTAGGAACACTGAAGCTTTCTTT

clone_size: few
v_call: TRBV9
j_call: TRBJ2-7
d_call: NA
cdr3_aa: CASSVAGASYEQYF
cdr3_nt: TGTGCCAGCAGCGTAGCTGGCGCCTCCTACGAGCAGTACTTC

clone_size: many
v_call: TRBV4-1
j_call: TRBJ2-7
d_call: NA
cdr3_aa: CASSQVGGRDEQYF
cdr3_nt: TGCGCCAGCAGCCAAGTAGGGGGGAGGGACGAGCAGTACTTC

clone_size: many
v_call: TRBV3-1
j_call: TRBJ1-5
d_call: NA
cdr3_aa: CASSQESGQPQHF
cdr3_nt: TGTGCCAGCAGCCAAGAGAGTGGACAGCCCCAGCATTTT

clone_size: NA
v_call: TRBV6-4
j_call: TRBJ1-2
d_call: NA
cdr3_aa: CASSRGIWDNGYTF
cdr3_nt: TGTGCCAGCAGCCGGGGGATCTGGGACAATGGCTACACCTTC

clone_size: many
v_call: TRBV2
j_call: TRBJ2-1
d_call: TRBD2
cdr3_aa: CASRASGGSYNEQFF
cdr3_nt: TGTGCCAGCAGGGCTAGCGGGGGCTCCTACAATGAGCAGTTCTTC

clone_size: NA
v_call: TRBV2
j_call: TRBJ2-1
d_call: TRBD2
cdr3_aa: CASKLGLAYNEQFF
cdr3_nt: TGTGCCAGCAAGTTGGGACTAGCGTATAATGAGCAGTTCTTC

clone_size: NA
v_call: TRBV30
j_call: TRBJ1-2
d_call: NA
cdr3_aa: CAWKSRTYGYTF
cdr3_nt: TGTGCCTGGAAGAGTCGGACCTATGGCTACACCTTC

clone_size: few
v_call: TRBV28
j_call: TRBJ1-5
d_call: TRBD1
cdr3_aa: CASSSGQGIINQPQHF
cdr3_nt: TGTGCCAGCAGTTCCGGACAGGGGATCATCAATCAGCCCCAGCATTTT

clone_size: NA
v_call: TRBV28
j_call: TRBJ1-3
d_call: NA
cdr3_aa: CASSPLGPPGGTIYF
cdr3_nt: TGTGCCAGCAGTCCCCTGGGACCTCCTGGGGGCACCATATATTTT

clone_size: NA
v_call: TRBV29-1
j_call: TRBJ2-5
d_call: NA
cdr3_aa: CSVEDPRGGETQYF
cdr3_nt: TGCAGCGTTGAAGATCCCAGGGGTGGGGAGACCCAGTACTTC